The next 20 T cell receptor beta chains were all read from a single sample in a study of neurological immune-mediated disorders. Each CDR3 protein is one row after TCRdb ran MiXCR on the 5' RACE reads. The table includes around 70,000 distinct CDR3 sequences, 4% to 6% detected once. The source material was PBMCs. The source is a man younger than 35 with multiple sclerosis.

This clonotype was seen repeatedly, ten times or more. The rearrangement uses TRBV7-2 and TRBJ2-7; tentative D call: TRBD2 (6 bases). The CDR3 sequence is 16 residues long. CDR1 and CDR2 (germline): SGHTA, FQGNSA. The germline V and J ends were trimmed by 0 bases and 4 bases, with 16 bases remaining between them. As DNA, the CDR3 is TGTGCCAGCAGCTTAGCGAGGCGGGGCGAACCGTACGAGCAGTACTTC. Its protein product is CASSLARRGEPYEQYF.

This clonotype was observed at least ten times. This chain connects TRBV7-2 to TRBJ2-2; TRBD2 agrees at 9 bases. The germline V gene encodes CDR1 SGHTA and CDR2 FQGNSA. The J segment lost 4 bases and the V segment lost 1 base, leaving 4 bases of the junction unmatched. The CDR3 covers 16 residues. The DNA of the CDR3 is TGTGCCAGCAGCTTAGGGCTAGCGGGATCCACCGGGGAGCTGTTTTTT. Protein product: CASSLGLAGSTGELFF. Full variable domain (remainder filled in from reference TRBV7-2 and TRBJ2-2): GAGVSQSPSNKVTEKGKDVELRCDPISGHTALYWYRQSLGQGLEFLIYFQGNSAPDKSGLPSDRFSAERTGGSVSTLTIQRTQQEDSAVYLCASSLGLAGSTGELFFGEGSRLTVL.

In this sample, this clonotype turned up many times. The chain carries TRBV5-1 and TRBJ2-7; no clear D gene. The CDR3 sequence is 14 residues long. V was pared by 0 bases and J by 0 bases, with 7 bases between. Looked up from germline, CDR1 is SGHRS and CDR2 is YFSETQ. The CDR3 here is CASSLGLSSYEQYF. In DNA form, the CDR3 reads TGCGCCAGCAGCTTGGGTCTGAGCTCCTACGAGCAGTACTTC.

This clonotype was seen ten or more times. The chain joins TRBV7-2 to TRBJ2-3; TRBD2 aligns across 9 bases. The CDR3 extends over 17 amino acids. The V gene's germline CDR1 is SGHTA and CDR2 FQGNSA. Losses at the gene ends were 5 bases for V and 2 bases for J; bases not matched to a gene: 11. The CDR3 DNA reads TGTGCCAGCAGCCTCGGGTGGCGGGAGGGCAACACAGATACGCAGTATTTT. Its translation: CASSLGWREGNTDTQYF.

This clonotype was seen at least ten times. The rearrangement joins TRBV10-3 to TRBJ2-7; the match to TRBD2 covers 9 bases. Germline V gives CDR1 ENHRY, CDR2 SYGVKD. The CDR3 contains 14 residues. Germline trimming cut 3 bases from V and 9 bases from J; bases unmatched to any gene: 9. For the CDR3, the DNA is TGTGCCATCAGTGATTCTAGCGGGACGGGTGGGCAGTACTTC. Translated: CAISDSSGTGGQYF.

The table lists this clonotype with many counts. The V and J genes are TRBV29-1 and TRBJ2-1, with 7 bases fitting TRBD1. Per germline, CDR1 SQVTM and CDR2 ANQGSEA. The CDR3 sequence is 13 residues long. V was clipped by 7 bases and J by 3 bases; unmatched bases: 6. In DNA form, the CDR3 reads TGCAGCGACCAAGGGACAGTCTACAATGAGCAGTTCTTC. Translated: CSDQGTVYNEQFF.

This clonotype was observed a few times. A much bigger clone sits one base away, suggesting this may be a read error. The rearrangement links TRBV5-1 to TRBJ1-1; D ambiguous. This CDR3 contains 14 residues. V gave up 4 bases and J gave up 5 bases, with 15 bases separating them. Germline CDR1 reads SGHRS; CDR2 reads YFSETQ. The CDR3 loop is CASSPHGMGTEAFF. The CDR3 coding sequence is TGCGCCAGCAGCCCCCACGGGATGGGAACTGAAGCTTTCTTT.

This clonotype was found many times. This sequence joins TRBV7-2 and TRBJ1-2, with 10 bases lining up with TRBD1. The CDR3 consists of 15 residues. Germline trimming cut 3 bases from V and 5 bases from J; bases unmatched to any gene: 6. Germline V gene sequence: CDR1 SGHTA, CDR2 FQGNSA. The CDR3 spells CASSFGGQGQYGYTF. CDR3 nucleotides: TGTGCCAGCAGCTTTGGGGGACAGGGGCAATATGGCTACACCTTC.

In regard to this clonotype: A much larger clone differs from this one at a single base, so this may be a read error. J is TRBJ2-1 and V is TRBV7-3; D not resolved. Germline assignment: CDR1 SGHTA and CDR2 FQGTGA. V was shortened by 4 bases and J by 6 bases, with 7 bases between the two germline ends. This CDR3 region has 12 residues. The CDR3 coding sequence is TGTGCCAGCAGCTCAACCCGCAATGAGCAGTTCTTC. It specifies CASSSTRNEQFF.

This clonotype was picked up many times. The genes are TRBV20-1 and TRBJ2-1, with D perhaps TRBD2 (6 bases). The CDR3 consists of 13 residues. Germline loops: CDR1 DFQATT, CDR2 SNEGSKA (reference sequence). V was clipped by 7 bases and J by 7 bases, with 17 bases between them. The CDR3 bases are TGCAGTGGAATGCTAGCGAGTGGAAATGAGCAGTTCTTC. Translated: CSGMLASGNEQFF.

This clonotype was counted ten times or more. The chain has TRBV7-2 and TRBJ2-3; D is possibly TRBD2 (5 bases). Germline assignment: CDR1 SGHTA and CDR2 FQGNSA. This CDR3 is built from 13 residues. The ends were cut back, 5 bases at V and 6 bases at J, with 12 bases in the middle. CDR3 region: CASSREGEDTQYF. The DNA of the CDR3 is TGTGCCAGCAGCCGCGAGGGCGAGGATACGCAGTATTTT.

This clonotype was seen repeatedly, ten times or more. The V call is TRBV6-2 or TRBV6-3, the J call TRBJ2-2, with TRBD1 as a possible D gene (6 bases). The V and J ends lost 0 bases and 2 bases respectively, with 7 bases between them. Germline CDR1 reads MNHEY; CDR2 reads SVGEGT. The CDR3 runs 15 residues. The CDR3, as DNA: TGTGCCAGCAGTTACTCGGGACATAACACCGGGGAGCTGTTTTTT. Translating it yields CASSYSGHNTGELFF.

As to this clonotype: A much larger clone differs from this one at a single base, so this may be a read error. The gene calls are TRBV5-1 and TRBJ2-7; possibly TRBD1 for D (6 bases). The CDR3 is made up of 15 amino acids. V was clipped by 4 bases and J by 0 bases, with 14 bases between them. Germline lookup yields CDR1 SGHRS and CDR2 YFSETQ. As DNA, the CDR3 is TGCGCCAGCAGCGCACTACAGGGCACCTCCTACGAGCAGTACTTC. Translating gives CASSALQGTSYEQYF.

This clonotype was seen more than once but under ten times. Given a much more abundant clone one base away, this may be a read error. The V gene is TRBV5-5, the J gene TRBJ2-2, with D possibly being TRBD1 (6 bases). The germline V and J ends were trimmed by 7 bases and 7 bases, with 20 bases remaining between them. Germline V gene data show CDR1 as SGHKS and CDR2 as YYEKEE (reference sequence). The CDR3 consists of 15 residues. The CDR3 DNA follows: TGTGCCAGCCGCCCCAGGGGCATTTCGAGCGGGGAGCTGTTTTTT. Protein product: CASRPRGISSGELFF.

This clonotype was recorded at least ten times. The chain couples TRBV5-1 to TRBJ1-3, with D maybe TRBD1 (6 bases). The CDR3 contains 14 residues. Germline assignment: CDR1 SGHRS and CDR2 YFSETQ. The V gene lost 1 base and the J gene lost 2 bases, with 7 bases spanning the gap. As DNA, the CDR3 is TGCGCCAGCAGCTTGTGGGGGCCTGGAAACACCATATATTTT. Its translation is CASSLWGPGNTIYF. Full variable domain (rest looked up from reference TRBV5-1 and TRBJ1-3): KAGVTQTPRYLIKTRGQQVTLSCSPISGHRSVSWYQQTPGQGLQFLFEYFSETQRNKGNFPGRFSGRQFSNSRSEMNVSTLELGDSALYLCASSLWGPGNTIYFGEGSWLTVV.

For this clonotype: This clone may be a read error of a much larger clone one base away. The chain carries TRBV5-1 and TRBJ1-1; possibly TRBD1 for D (5 bases). The CDR3 runs to 14 residues. Germline V gives CDR1 SGHRS, CDR2 YFSETQ. CDR3 coding DNA: TGCACCAGCAGCTTGGGGCAGGTGAACACTGAAGCTTTCTTT. It codes for CTSSLGQVNTEAFF.

The chain links TRBV12-3 or TRBV12-4 to TRBJ2-1; D may be TRBD1 or TRBD2 (6 bases each). This CDR3 has 16 residues. V lost 6 bases, J lost 4 bases, and 19 bases lay in between. As DNA, the CDR3 is TGTGCCAGCAGCGGCCTATCGGGGGCGTTATACAATGAGCAGTTCTTC. Residues: CASSGLSGALYNEQFF.

This clonotype was found many times. The chain combines TRBV10-3 with TRBJ2-1, with TRBD1 identical over 7 bases. CDR1 ENHRY and CDR2 SYGVKD come from the germline V gene. The CDR3 covers 12 residues. The V segment lost 10 bases and the J segment 9 bases; nucleotides outside the gene matches: 9. CDR3 nucleotides: TGTGCCACCCGCAGGGGGTCGCGTGAGCAGTTCTTC. It encodes CATRRGSREQFF.

This clonotype was picked up many times. CDR3 amino acids: CSARVGGGGEQYF. For the CDR3, the DNA is TGCAGTGCTAGAGTTGGCGGGGGGGGCGAGCAGTACTTC. V and J are TRBV20-1 and TRBJ2-7; 9 bases align to TRBD2. The germline V gene encodes CDR1 DFQATT and CDR2 SNEGSKA (reference sequence). CDR3 size: 13 residues. The V segment lost 1 base and the J segment 6 bases; nucleotides outside the gene matches: 4.

Many counts were recorded for this clonotype. The chain employs TRBV5-1 and TRBJ1-2; D is ambiguous. Looked up from germline, CDR1 is SGHRS and CDR2 is YFSETQ. The CDR3 has 13 amino acids. Trimming cost V 0 bases and J 0 bases, with 3 bases left between them. In DNA, the CDR3 is TGCGCCAGCAGCTTGGCGGCTAACTATGGCTACACCTTC. Its protein product is CASSLAANYGYTF.